The entry below describes one T cell receptor (beta chain). The antigen is undetermined. The data derive from a study of Ad26.COV2.S vaccination and SARS-CoV-2 variants. V gave up 5 bases and J gave up 4 bases; unmatched junction bases: 6. Germline lookup yields CDR1 SEHNR and CDR2 FQNEAQ (reference sequence). There are 15 residues in the CDR3. The data were produced by immunoSEQ multiplex PCR, yet TCRdb's version contains in-frame clones alone and is incomplete. The repertoire holds about 180,000 clones, with 87% as singletons. Overall study results and limits: TCR breadth and depth estimates may have understated total T cell responses.

The chain combines TRBV7-9 with TRBJ1-4, with TRBD1 identical over 8 bases. The sequence was collected from a human donor who had recovered from COVID-19. The material was peripheral blood, obtained after recovery from COVID-19. The CDR3 spells CASSIQGGLNEKLFF. The DNA of the CDR3 is TGTGCCAGCAGCATACAGGGGGGCCTTAATGAAAAACTGTTTTTT. The full variable domain, completed using reference TRBV7-9 and TRBJ1-4, is DTGVSQNPRHKITKRGQNVTFRCDPISEHNRLYWYRQTLGQGPEFLTYFQNEAQLEKSRLLSDRFSAERPKGSFSTLEIQRTEQGDSAMYLCASSIQGGLNEKLFFGSGTQLSVL.